This is a list of T cell receptor beta chains from one sample in a study of blood T cell repertoires in COVID-19. Produced via immunoSEQ multiplex PCR; TCRdb's table is partial and in-frame only. The sample has some 250,000 clones; about four fifths are singletons. Sample: peripheral blood. These receptors came from an older woman with active or convalescent COVID-19. CDR3s include the opening cysteine and the closing phenylalanine or tryptophan. Each record gives: CDR3 protein, V gene, J gene, CDR3 length.

CDR3aa: CASSPRQGPNTEAFF; v_gene: TRBV18; j_gene: TRBJ1-1; len: 15
CDR3aa: CASSYEGLNTGELFF; v_gene: TRBV6-5; j_gene: TRBJ2-2; len: 15
CDR3aa: CASIRSAQETQYF; v_gene: TRBV6-5; j_gene: TRBJ2-5; len: 13
CDR3aa: CASSYGQGRTDTQYF; v_gene: TRBV5-5; j_gene: TRBJ2-3; len: 15
CDR3aa: CASSLSYGGGDTQYF; v_gene: TRBV7-2; j_gene: TRBJ2-3; len: 15
CDR3aa: CASSQGGRWETQYF; v_gene: TRBV3-1/TRBV3-2; j_gene: TRBJ2-5; len: 14
CDR3aa: CASSEGERGEQYF; v_gene: TRBV7-3; j_gene: TRBJ2-7; len: 13
CDR3aa: CASSFLSYEQYF; v_gene: TRBV5-4; j_gene: TRBJ2-7; len: 12
CDR3aa: CASTLSSRLFYEQYF; v_gene: TRBV7-9; j_gene: TRBJ2-7; len: 15
CDR3aa: CASSVSGGGNTEAFF; v_gene: TRBV9; j_gene: TRBJ1-1; len: 15
CDR3aa: CASSVLTSSYNSPLHF; v_gene: TRBV7-2; j_gene: TRBJ1-6; len: 16
CDR3aa: CASSLDRGGTDTQYF; v_gene: TRBV5-8; j_gene: TRBJ2-3; len: 15
CDR3aa: CASSRGSHNEQFF; v_gene: TRBV12-3/TRBV12-4; j_gene: TRBJ2-1; len: 13
CDR3aa: CASSLDRANYGYTF; v_gene: TRBV27; j_gene: TRBJ1-2; len: 14
CDR3aa: CASSPGSLGAFYEQYF; v_gene: TRBV7-9; j_gene: TRBJ2-7; len: 16
CDR3aa: CASSFLNQSNGFTEAFF; v_gene: TRBV7-7; j_gene: TRBJ1-1; len: 17
CDR3aa: CASSLARGAETQYF; v_gene: TRBV11-2; j_gene: TRBJ2-5; len: 14
CDR3aa: CAWSRNRGPYQPQHF; v_gene: TRBV30; j_gene: TRBJ1-5; len: 15
CDR3aa: CASSEYSTGSSNYGYTF; v_gene: TRBV25-1; j_gene: TRBJ1-2; len: 17
CDR3aa: CASSQELAYNTGELFF; v_gene: TRBV4-2; j_gene: TRBJ2-2; len: 16
CDR3aa: CASTNTGGSEKLFF; v_gene: TRBV19; j_gene: TRBJ1-4; len: 14
CDR3aa: CASSGLNIQYF; v_gene: TRBV12-3/TRBV12-4; j_gene: TRBJ2-4; len: 11
CDR3aa: CASSPSQGAEKLFF; v_gene: TRBV25-1; j_gene: TRBJ1-4; len: 14
CDR3aa: CASSENRGQGTDTQYF; v_gene: TRBV6-1; j_gene: TRBJ2-3; len: 16
CDR3aa: CAWGTRGLAGNTIYF; v_gene: TRBV30; j_gene: TRBJ1-3; len: 15
CDR3aa: CASSETGTSYNEQFF; v_gene: TRBV5-1; j_gene: TRBJ2-1; len: 15
CDR3aa: CATSRGDRRTLDYGYTF; v_gene: TRBV15; j_gene: TRBJ1-2; len: 17
CDR3aa: CAWSAIYRTGPVLDTQYF; v_gene: TRBV30; j_gene: TRBJ2-3; len: 18